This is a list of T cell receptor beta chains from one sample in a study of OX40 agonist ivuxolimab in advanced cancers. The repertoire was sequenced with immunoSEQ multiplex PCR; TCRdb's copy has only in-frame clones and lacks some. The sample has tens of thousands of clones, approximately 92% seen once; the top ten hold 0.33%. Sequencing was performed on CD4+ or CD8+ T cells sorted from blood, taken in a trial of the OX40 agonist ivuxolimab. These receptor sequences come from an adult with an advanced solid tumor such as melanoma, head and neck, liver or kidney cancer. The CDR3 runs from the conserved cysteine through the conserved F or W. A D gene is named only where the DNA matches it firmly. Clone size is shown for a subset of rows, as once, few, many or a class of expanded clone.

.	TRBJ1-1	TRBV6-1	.	CASSEEGQVRNTEAFF	TGTGCCAGCAGTGAAGAAGGGCAGGTTAGGAACACTGAAGCTTTCTTT
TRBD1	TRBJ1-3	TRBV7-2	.	CASSLATGQDLGNTIYF	TGTGCCAGCAGCTTAGCGACCGGACAGGACCTTGGAAACACCATATATTTT
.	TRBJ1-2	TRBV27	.	CASRPEKGVGDYGYTF	TGTGCCAGCAGACCCGAAAAGGGGGTCGGCGACTATGGCTACACCTTC
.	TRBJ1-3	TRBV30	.	CAWATSGNTIYF	TGTGCCTGGGCCACCTCTGGAAACACCATATATTTT
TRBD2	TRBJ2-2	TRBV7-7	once	CASSSGRGGARTGELFF	TGTGCTAGCAGCTCCGGTCGCGGGGGGGCCCGGACCGGGGAGCTGTTTTTT
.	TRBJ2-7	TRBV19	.	CASSTGPGYYEQYF	TGTGCCAGTAGCACAGGGCCGGGGTACTACGAGCAGTACTTC
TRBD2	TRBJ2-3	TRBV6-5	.	CASSSERGSSTDTQYF	TGTGCCAGCAGTTCGGAGCGGGGGTCTAGCACAGATACGCAGTATTTT
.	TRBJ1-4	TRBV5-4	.	CASSLDATNEKLFF	TGTGCCAGCAGCTTGGATGCTACTAATGAAAAACTGTTTTTT
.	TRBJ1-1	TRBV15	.	CATSRDMVNTEAFF	TGTGCCACCAGCAGAGATATGGTGAACACTGAAGCTTTCTTT
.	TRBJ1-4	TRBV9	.	CASSALGGAQEKLFF	TGTGCCAGCAGCGCACTTGGGGGAGCGCAGGAAAAACTGTTTTTT
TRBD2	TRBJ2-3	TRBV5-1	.	CASSGQGREVDTQYF	TGCGCCAGCAGCGGGCAGGGGCGGGAGGTAGATACGCAGTATTTT
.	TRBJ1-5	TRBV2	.	CASSSKGNQPQHF	TGTGCCAGCAGTTCCAAGGGCAATCAGCCCCAGCATTTT
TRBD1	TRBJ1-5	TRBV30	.	CAWTKDRGGQPQHF	TGTGCCTGGACCAAGGACAGGGGAGGGCAGCCCCAGCATTTT
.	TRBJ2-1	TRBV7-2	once	CASARRSSELNEQFF	TGTGCCAGCGCCCGACGATCGAGTGAACTCAATGAGCAGTTCTTC
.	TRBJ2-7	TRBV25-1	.	CASRETGRSSYEQYF	TGTGCCAGCAGAGAGACAGGGAGGAGCTCCTACGAGCAGTACTTC
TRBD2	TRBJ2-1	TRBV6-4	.	CASSEEGSGDEQFF	TGTGCCAGCAGTGAAGAGGGTAGCGGGGATGAGCAGTTCTTC
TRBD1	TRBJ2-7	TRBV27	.	CASGWWGQGEPEQYF	TGTGCCAGCGGTTGGTGGGGACAGGGGGAACCCGAGCAGTACTTC
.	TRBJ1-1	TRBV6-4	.	CASSQQGGTEAFF	TGTGCCAGCAGTCAACAGGGTGGCACTGAAGCTTTCTTT
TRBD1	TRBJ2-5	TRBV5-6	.	CASRMRGLEETQYF	TGTGCCAGCAGGATGAGGGGGCTTGAAGAGACCCAGTACTTC
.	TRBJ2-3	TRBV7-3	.	CASSPEASTDTQYF	TGTGCCAGCAGCCCGGAAGCCAGCACAGATACGCAGTATTTT
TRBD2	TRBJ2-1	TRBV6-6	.	CASSPLVAGGVLEQFF	TGTGCCAGCAGTCCCCTGGTAGCGGGAGGAGTGCTTGAGCAGTTCTTC
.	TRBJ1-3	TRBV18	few	CASSPSSQNTIYF	TGTGCCAGCTCACCATCCAGCCAAAACACCATATATTTT
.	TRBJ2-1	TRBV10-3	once	CAISEGLSPYNEQFF	TGTGCCATCAGTGAAGGTCTGAGCCCCTACAATGAGCAGTTCTTC